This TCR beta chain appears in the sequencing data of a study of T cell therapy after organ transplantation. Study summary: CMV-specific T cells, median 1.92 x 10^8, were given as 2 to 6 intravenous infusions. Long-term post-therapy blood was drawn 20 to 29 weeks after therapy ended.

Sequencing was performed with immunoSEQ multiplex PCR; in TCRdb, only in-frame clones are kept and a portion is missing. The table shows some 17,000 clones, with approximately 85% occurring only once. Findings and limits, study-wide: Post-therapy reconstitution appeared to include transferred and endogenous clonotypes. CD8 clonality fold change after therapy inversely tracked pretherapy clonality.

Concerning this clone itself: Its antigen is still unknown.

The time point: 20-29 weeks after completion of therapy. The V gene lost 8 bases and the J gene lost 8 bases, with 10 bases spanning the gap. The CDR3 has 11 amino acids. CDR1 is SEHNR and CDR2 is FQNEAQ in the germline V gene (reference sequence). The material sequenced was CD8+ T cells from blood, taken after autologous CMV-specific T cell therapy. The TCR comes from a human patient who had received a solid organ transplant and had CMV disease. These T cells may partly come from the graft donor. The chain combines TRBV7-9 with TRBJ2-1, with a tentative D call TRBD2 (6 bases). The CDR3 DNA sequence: TGTGCCAGCGGGGGGTCGTATGAGCAGTTCTTC. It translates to CASGGSYEQFF.